This T cell receptor beta chain was recovered during a study of CD8+ T cells in alopecia areata. Study-level information: Treated patients took oral tofacitinib at 5 to 10 mg twice daily. General study results and limits: Expanded CD8+ clones among the top 100, as well as scalp clonality, were significantly decreased by tofacitinib.

Reverse transcription of extracted RNA yielded cDNA, which provided the sequencing template. TCRdb keeps only in-frame clones here, not all; method: immunoSEQ multiplex PCR. The sample yields about 210,000 clones, 50% to 60% seen once. The germline V and J ends were trimmed by 6 bases and 3 bases, with 14 bases remaining between them. The CDR3 extends over 14 amino acids. The germline V gene encodes CDR1 MNHEY and CDR2 SVGAGI. Noted treatment: oral pan-JAK inhibitor, 5-10 mg twice daily. Peripheral blood samples and lesional scalp punch biopsies were obtained from alopecia areata patients. To note about this clone: Its cognate antigen is unknown.

The chain is built from TRBV6-5 and TRBJ1-1; D is unclear. The receptor's source is a human donor with alopecia areata. Material: CD4+ T cells sorted from blood, obtained at week 4, from a patient treated with tofacitinib. The CDR3 sequence: CASRRAFRDTEAFF. In nucleotides, the CDR3 is TGTGCCAGCAGACGGGCATTTAGGGACACTGAAGCTTTCTTT.